Below are 22 T cell receptor beta chains sequenced from a single sample in a study of T cell repertoires in cytomegalovirus infection. Antigen specificity for these receptors is unknown. From the reads, TCRdb called clonotypes with MiXCR, one entry per CDR3 protein. Of about 310,000 distinct CDR3 sequences listed, 25% are singletons. Sequencing was performed on cultured PBMCs, taken from culture after CMV antigen stimulation. These receptors all come from a human donor in good health (CMV status not recorded). Some clones in this sample may be carry-over from other donors' samples.

This clonotype appeared many times. The chain has TRBV7-2 and TRBJ2-1, with TRBD2 matching 14 bases. Trimming removed 1 base from V and 9 bases from J; junction bases left unmatched: 5. The CDR3 has 16 residues. CDR1 is SGHTA and CDR2 is FQGNSA in the germline V gene. This CDR3 reads CASSLVGTSGRGEQFF. Here the CDR3 DNA reads TGTGCCAGCAGCTTAGTAGGGACTAGCGGGAGAGGTGAGCAGTTCTTC.

This clonotype occurred a few times. The rearrangement joins TRBV6-1 to TRBJ2-7, with TRBD2 matching over 7 bases. V trimming: 6 bases; J trimming: 4 bases; junction bases outside the gene matches: 12. The CDR3 sequence is 15 residues long. In germline, CDR1 is MNHNS, CDR2 SASEGT. The CDR3 loop reads CASSSPPRGDYEQYV. The CDR3 DNA follows: TGTGCCAGCAGCTCCCCTCCCCGGGGGGATTACGAGCAGTACGTC.

The V call is TRBV12-3 or TRBV12-4, the J call TRBJ2-2, with 13 nucleotides matching TRBD2. The CDR3 loop spans 15 amino acids. Trimming cost V 6 bases and J 6 bases; bases outside gene matches: 4. In nucleotides, the CDR3 is TGTGCCAGCAGCCGTGGACTAGCGGGAGCCGGGGAGCTGTTTTTT. As protein: CASSRGLAGAGELFF.

The CDR3 region is CATDSGANVLTF. The CDR3 nucleotides read TGTGCCACCGACTCCGGGGCCAACGTCCTGACTTTC. This chain joins TRBV6-6 and TRBJ2-6; no clear D. Deletions cut 10 bases from V and 4 bases from J, with 8 bases between. CDR3 size: 12 residues. Germline V gene sequence: CDR1 MNHNY, CDR2 SVGAGI (reference sequence).

CDR3 residues: CSANGRNSPLHF. CDR3 DNA: TGCAGTGCTAACGGAAGGAATTCACCCCTCCACTTT. The chain employs TRBV20-1 and TRBJ1-6; D call uncertain. Trimming removed 4 bases from V and 7 bases from J, with 8 bases in between. Germline V gene sequence: CDR1 DFQATT, CDR2 SNEGSKA (reference sequence). The CDR3 length is 12 residues.

The chain joins TRBV28 to TRBJ2-7; D perhaps matches TRBD2 (6 bases). This CDR3 has 14 residues. Germline-derived CDR1 and CDR2 are MDHEN and SYDVKM. Trimming cost V 6 bases and J 0 bases, with 12 bases left between them. The CDR3 region is CASRTPGDSYEQYF. The CDR3 coding sequence is TGTGCCAGCAGGACCCCGGGGGACTCCTACGAGCAGTACTTC.

The rearrangement uses TRBV7-9 and TRBJ2-3; 10 nucleotides match TRBD2. V lost 4 bases to trimming and J lost 5 bases; unmatched junction nucleotides: 6. The CDR3 runs 15 residues. Germline V gene data show CDR1 as SEHNR and CDR2 as FQNEAQ (reference sequence). In nucleotides, the CDR3 is TGTGCCAGCAGCTATGGACTAGCGGTGGTAGATACGCAGTATTTT. Its protein product is CASSYGLAVVDTQYF.

Concerning this clonotype: Possible read error: a much larger clone is one base away. The chain carries TRBV7-2 and TRBJ2-2; 12 bases match TRBD2. CDR3 size: 17 residues. Per germline, CDR1 SGHTA and CDR2 FQGNSA. V trimming: 2 bases; J trimming: 6 bases; junction bases outside the gene matches: 7. The CDR3 DNA reads as TGTGCCAGCAGCTTACTAGCGGGAGGGCCGGGCTCCGGGGAGCTGTTTTTT. Encoded protein: CASSLLAGGPGSGELFF.

The J gene is TRBJ2-3, the V gene TRBV6-2 or TRBV6-3, with 8 nucleotides matching TRBD1. The V gene end was trimmed by 2 bases and the J gene end by 3 bases; junction bases not matched to a gene: 13. The CDR3 has 18 amino acids. Germline values: CDR1 MNHEY, CDR2 SVGEGT. For the CDR3, the DNA is TGTGCCAGCAGTTACCAACCGCGCAGGGGGCAGTGGACAGATACGCAGTATTTT. It is translated as CASSYQPRRGQWTDTQYF.

This clonotype has ten or more counts. The chain combines TRBV7-3 with TRBJ1-3, with 10 bases lining up with TRBD1. CDR1 SGHTA and CDR2 FQGTGA come from the germline V gene. The V and J ends lost 2 bases and 1 base, in that order; junction bases with no gene match: 5. There are 17 residues in the CDR3. CDR3 nucleotides: TGTGCCAGCAGCTTATCGGGACAGGGGATGTCTGGAAACACCATATATTTT. It yields the protein CASSLSGQGMSGNTIYF.

This clonotype has at least ten counts. The gene calls are TRBV27 and TRBJ2-5, with D perhaps matching TRBD2 (6 bases). CDR3 length: 12 residues. Germline CDR1 reads MNHEY; CDR2 reads SMNVEV (reference sequence). The V end lost 6 bases, the J end lost 1 base, and 6 bases lay between the germline ends. CDR3 in DNA: TGTGCCAGCAGGGGACTCCAAGAGACCCAGTACTTC. Amino acid sequence: CASRGLQETQYF.

The V and J genes are TRBV15 and TRBJ2-1, with a tentative D call TRBD2 (5 bases). V lost 1 base and J 2 bases, leaving 12 bases between the germline ends. The CDR3 spans 16 residues. Germline-derived CDR1 and CDR2 are LNHNV and YYDKDF (reference sequence). This CDR3 reads CATSRGPAVPYNEQFF. The DNA for the CDR3 is TGTGCCACCAGCAGAGGGCCAGCGGTTCCCTACAATGAGCAGTTCTTC. Full variable domain (outside the CDR3, taken from reference TRBV15 and TRBJ2-1): DAMVIQNPRYQVTQFGKPVTLSCSQTLNHNVMYWYQQKSSQAPKLLFHYYDKDFNNEADTPDNFQSRRPNTSFCFLDIRSPGLGDTAMYLCATSRGPAVPYNEQFFGPGTRLTVL.

The genes are TRBV7-6 and TRBJ1-5; 10 positions match TRBD1. CDR3 length: 17 amino acids. Germline V CDR1 and CDR2: SGHVS, FNYEAQ. J was trimmed by 2 bases and V by 5 bases; bases with no gene match: 9. The CDR3 spells CASSQYEGQGRNQPQHF. For the CDR3, the DNA is TGTGCCAGCAGCCAATATGAGGGACAGGGGCGCAATCAGCCCCAGCATTTT.

CDR3 DNA sequence: TGCGCCAGCAGCTGGATAGTAGGTGGCACCGGGGAGCTGTTTTTT. The encoded protein is CASSWIVGGTGELFF. The chain recombines TRBV5-1 with TRBJ2-2; no definite D call. Germline V gene lookup returns CDR1 SGHRS and CDR2 YFSETQ. V was shortened by 3 bases and J by 4 bases, with 13 bases between the two germline ends. The CDR3 is made up of 15 amino acids.

The chain links TRBV10-3 to TRBJ1-5; TRBD1 matches 8 bases. This CDR3 spans 18 amino acids. Germline V gene data show CDR1 as ENHRY and CDR2 as SYGVKD. With V trimmed by 3 bases and J by 0 bases, 10 bases remained unmatched. The CDR3 spells CAISEGRGQAGSNQPQHF. The CDR3 DNA reads as TGTGCCATCAGTGAAGGCAGGGGGCAGGCAGGTAGCAATCAGCCCCAGCATTTT.

This clonotype was detected many times. The chain is built from TRBV6-2 or TRBV6-3 and TRBJ1-5; 8 positions match TRBD1. Germline lookup yields CDR1 MNHEY and CDR2 SVGEGT. V was pared by 2 bases and J by 4 bases, with 10 bases of the junction left unmatched. The CDR3 consists of 17 residues. The CDR3 DNA sequence: TGTGCCAGCAGTTACGGCAGGGGGCGCGGGTTAAATCAGCCCCAGCATTTT. It yields the protein CASSYGRGRGLNQPQHF.

Only a few counts were recorded for this clonotype. This chain uses TRBV6-2 or TRBV6-3 with TRBJ2-7; TRBD2 agrees at 8 bases. CDR3 size: 15 residues. Germline assignment: CDR1 MNHEY and CDR2 SVGEGT. Trimming at V came to 7 bases and at J to 2 bases, leaving 10 bases not matched to a gene. In DNA, the CDR3 is TGTGCCAGCACCATCCAAGCGGGGGCGACCTACGAGCAGTACTTC. Translated, it gives CASTIQAGATYEQYF.

The chain carries TRBV20-1 and TRBJ2-3; 7 nucleotides align to TRBD2. CDR1 is DFQATT, CDR2 SNEGSKA, per germline (reference sequence). The CDR3 covers 16 residues. The J segment lost 2 bases and the V segment lost 5 bases, leaving 13 bases of the junction unmatched. The CDR3 loop reads CSAGGDARDLTDTQYF. The CDR3 nucleotides read TGCAGTGCTGGGGGGGATGCGCGGGATCTCACAGATACGCAGTATTTT.

The V and J genes are TRBV18 and TRBJ2-7; 8 nucleotides match TRBD2. The CDR3 is 15 residues long. Germline V gene data show CDR1 as KGHSH and CDR2 as LQKENI. J lost 0 bases, V lost 2 bases, and 3 bases had no gene match. The CDR3 DNA reads as TGTGCCAGCTCACCAAGCGGGAGTCTCTCCTACGAGCAGTACTTC. Translated: CASSPSGSLSYEQYF. The variable domain in full, completed from reference TRBV18 and TRBJ2-7, reads NAGVMQNPRHLVRRRGQEARLRCSPMKGHSHVYWYRQLPEEGLKFMVYLQKENIIDESGMPKERFSAEFPKEGPSILRIQQVVRGDSAAYFCASSPSGSLSYEQYFGPGTRLTVT.

The rearrangement links TRBV14 to TRBJ2-1; no clear D gene. CDR1 SGHDN and CDR2 FVKESK come from the germline V gene. The V and J ends lost 0 bases and 2 bases respectively, with 14 bases between them. The CDR3 sequence is 17 residues long. CDR3 nucleotides: TGTGCCAGCAGCCAAGATCTAGGCCGCGTGCCCTACAATGAGCAGTTCTTC. Its protein product is CASSQDLGRVPYNEQFF.

The gene calls are TRBV7-9 and TRBJ1-5; no clear D. The germline V and J ends were trimmed by 0 bases and 4 bases, with 7 bases remaining between them. Germline lookup yields CDR1 SEHNR and CDR2 FQNEAQ (reference sequence). There are 14 residues in the CDR3. CDR3 in amino acids: CASSLAGENQPQHF. The CDR3 nucleotides are TGTGCCAGCAGCTTAGCGGGAGAAAATCAGCCCCAGCATTTT.

This clonotype was detected a few times. The gene calls are TRBV6-6 and TRBJ2-1; 7 bases align to TRBD2. Germline V gene data show CDR1 as MNHNY and CDR2 as SVGAGI (reference sequence). The CDR3 loop spans 15 amino acids. V shed 6 bases and J 8 bases; nucleotides not matched to a gene: 13. The CDR3 bases are TGTGCCAGCAGCCCCCAAGCGGGACTTCCGGATGAGCAGTTCTTC. Its protein product is CASSPQAGLPDEQFF.